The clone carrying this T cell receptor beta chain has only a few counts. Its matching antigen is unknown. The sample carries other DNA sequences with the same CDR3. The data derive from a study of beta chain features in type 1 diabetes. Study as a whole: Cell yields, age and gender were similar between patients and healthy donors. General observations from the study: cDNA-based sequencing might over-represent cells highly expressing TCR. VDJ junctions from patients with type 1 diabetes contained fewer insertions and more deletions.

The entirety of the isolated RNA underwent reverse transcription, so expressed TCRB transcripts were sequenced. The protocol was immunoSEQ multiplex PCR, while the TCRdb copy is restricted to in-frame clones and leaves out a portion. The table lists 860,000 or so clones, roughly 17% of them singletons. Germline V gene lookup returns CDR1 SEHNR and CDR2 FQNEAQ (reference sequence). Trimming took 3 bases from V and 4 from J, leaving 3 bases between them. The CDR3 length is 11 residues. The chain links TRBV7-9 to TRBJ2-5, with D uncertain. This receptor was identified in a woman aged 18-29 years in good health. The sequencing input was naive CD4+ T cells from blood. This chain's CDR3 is CASSFSETQYF. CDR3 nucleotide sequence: TGTGCCAGCAGCTTCTCAGAGACCCAGTACTTC.